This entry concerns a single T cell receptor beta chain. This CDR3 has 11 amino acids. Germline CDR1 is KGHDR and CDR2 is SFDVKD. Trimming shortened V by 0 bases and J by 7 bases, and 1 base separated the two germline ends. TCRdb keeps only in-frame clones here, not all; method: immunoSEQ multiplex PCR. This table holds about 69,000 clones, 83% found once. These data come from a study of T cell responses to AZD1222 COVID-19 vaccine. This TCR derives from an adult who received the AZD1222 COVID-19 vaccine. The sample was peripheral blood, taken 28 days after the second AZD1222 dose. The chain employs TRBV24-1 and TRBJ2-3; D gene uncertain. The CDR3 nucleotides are TGTGCCACCAGTGATTTGAATACGCAGTATTTT. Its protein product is CATSDLNTQYF.